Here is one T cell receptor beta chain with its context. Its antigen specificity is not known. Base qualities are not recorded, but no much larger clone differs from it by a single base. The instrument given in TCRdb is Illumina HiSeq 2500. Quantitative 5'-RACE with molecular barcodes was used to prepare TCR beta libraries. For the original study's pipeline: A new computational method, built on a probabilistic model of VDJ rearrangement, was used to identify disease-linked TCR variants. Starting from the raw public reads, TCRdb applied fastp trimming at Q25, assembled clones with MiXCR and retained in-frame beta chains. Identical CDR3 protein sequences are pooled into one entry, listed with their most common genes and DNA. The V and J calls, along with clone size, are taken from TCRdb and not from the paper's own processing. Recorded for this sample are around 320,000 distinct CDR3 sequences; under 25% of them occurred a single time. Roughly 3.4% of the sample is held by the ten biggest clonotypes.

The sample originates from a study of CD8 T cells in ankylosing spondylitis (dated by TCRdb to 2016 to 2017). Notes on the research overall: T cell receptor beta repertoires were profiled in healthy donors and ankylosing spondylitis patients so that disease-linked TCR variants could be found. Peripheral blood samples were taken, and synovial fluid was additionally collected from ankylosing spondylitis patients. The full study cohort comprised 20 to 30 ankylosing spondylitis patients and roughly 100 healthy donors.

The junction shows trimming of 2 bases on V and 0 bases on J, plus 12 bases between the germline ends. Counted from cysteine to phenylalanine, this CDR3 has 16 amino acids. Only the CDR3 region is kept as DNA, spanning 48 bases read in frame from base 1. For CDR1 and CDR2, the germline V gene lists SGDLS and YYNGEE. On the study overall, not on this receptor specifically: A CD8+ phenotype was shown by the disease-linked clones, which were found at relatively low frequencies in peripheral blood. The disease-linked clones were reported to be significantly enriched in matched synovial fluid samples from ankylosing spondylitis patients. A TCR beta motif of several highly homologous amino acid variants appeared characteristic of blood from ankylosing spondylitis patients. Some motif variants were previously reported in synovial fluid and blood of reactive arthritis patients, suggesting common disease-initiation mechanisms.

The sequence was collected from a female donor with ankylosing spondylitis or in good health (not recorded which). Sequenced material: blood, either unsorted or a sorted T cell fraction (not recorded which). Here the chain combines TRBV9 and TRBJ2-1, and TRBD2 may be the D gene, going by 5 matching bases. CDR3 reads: CASSVGLASSYNEQFF. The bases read TGTGCCAGCAGCGTCGGACTGGCTAGCTCCTACAATGAGCAGTTCTTC.